This section outlines one T cell receptor (beta chain) sequence together with its context. The data were taken from a study of blood T cell repertoires in COVID-19. Per the original methods: Estimated nucleated cell counts came from reference gene primer amplification. Clones were read by immunoSEQ multiplex PCR, and TCRdb kept only the in-frame ones, dropping some. For V, J and clone size, that table is used; D and trimming come from the DNA. The repertoire has 200,000 to 300,000 clones, more than 80% of them found once; the top ten carry 7.5%. The sequence derives from a woman of 80 years or more with COVID-19, enrolled during active disease. Sequencing used peripheral blood.

CDR3 sequence reads: CASSFDAGGYNEQFF. In nucleotides, the CDR3 is TGTGCCAGCAGCTTTGACGCGGGAGGGTACAATGAGCAGTTCTTC. The chain joins TRBV7-9 to TRBJ2-1; 9 bases are a match to TRBD2. The CDR3 extends over 15 amino acids. Germline loops: CDR1 SEHNR, CDR2 FQNEAQ (reference sequence). V trimming: 3 bases; J trimming: 4 bases; junction bases outside the gene matches: 4.